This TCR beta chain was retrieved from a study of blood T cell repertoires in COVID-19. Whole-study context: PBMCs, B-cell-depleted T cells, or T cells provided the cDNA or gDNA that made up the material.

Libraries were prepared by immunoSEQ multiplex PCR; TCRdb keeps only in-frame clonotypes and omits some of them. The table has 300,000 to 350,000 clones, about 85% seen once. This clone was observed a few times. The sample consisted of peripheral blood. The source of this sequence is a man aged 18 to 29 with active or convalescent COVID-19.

CDR3 nucleotides: TGCGCCAGCAGCGGACAGGGGCCCATCTATGGCTACACCTTC. It encodes CASSGQGPIYGYTF. The rearrangement joins TRBV5-1 to TRBJ1-2, with 9 bases fitting TRBD1. CDR1 is SGHRS and CDR2 is YFSETQ in the germline V gene. With 4 bases clipped from V and 4 bases from J, the junction kept 5 bases outside the gene matches. The CDR3 has 14 amino acids.